The rows below give T cell receptor beta chains drawn from one sample of a study of post-analysis software for immune sequencing data. TCRdb re-called the PCR reads with MiXCR, one entry per CDR3 protein. The sample holds approximately 150,000 distinct CDR3 sequences, 30% seen once. The sample comprised blood. These receptors originate from a girl between 5 and 17 years old with multiple sclerosis. Each CDR3 is given with its conserved first and last residue. The order of the fields is CDR3 protein, CDR3 DNA, CDR3 length, V gene, D gene, J gene, clone size. The D gene is left open where the match is weak. Part of the rows lack a size; the others show once, few, many or a class for expanded clones.

CASSQDSRFTEYF | TGTGCCAGCAGCCAAGATTCGCGGTTCACGGAGTATTTT | 13 | TRBV14 | . | TRBJ2-3 | .
CASSYSLAGNNEQFF | TGCGCCAGCAGCTATAGCCTAGCGGGAAACAATGAGCAGTTCTTC | 15 | TRBV5-1 | TRBD2 | TRBJ2-1 | many
CASSVRRIGAEAFF | TGTGCCAGCAGTGTACGCCGTATAGGCGCTGAAGCTTTCTTT | 14 | TRBV2 | . | TRBJ1-1 | .
CAWSVRSYEQYF | TGTGCCTGGAGTGTGAGGTCCTACGAGCAGTACTTC | 12 | TRBV30 | . | TRBJ2-7 | .
CAIHPTRDRDWSTGELFF | TGTGCCATACACCCAACCCGGGACAGGGATTGGAGCACCGGGGAGCTGTTTTTT | 18 | TRBV7-2 | TRBD1 | TRBJ2-2 | .
CASSKEAYYGYTF | TGTGCCAGCAGTAAGGAGGCCTACTATGGCTACACCTTC | 13 | TRBV28 | . | TRBJ1-2 | many
CAWVGDRGQGGYTF | TGTGCCTGGGTTGGGGACAGGGGGCAGGGAGGCTACACCTTC | 14 | TRBV30 | TRBD1 | TRBJ1-2 | .
CSASGRDRGHQPQHF | TGCAGTGCTAGCGGTCGGGACAGGGGGCATCAGCCCCAGCATTTT | 15 | TRBV20-1 | TRBD1 | TRBJ1-5 | few
CASSQEAGVGANVLTF | TGCGCCAGCAGCCAAGAAGCGGGGGTAGGGGCCAACGTCCTGACTTTC | 16 | TRBV4-1 | TRBD2 | TRBJ2-6 | many
CSVGGLYTGELFF | TGCAGCGTGGGGGGACTCTACACCGGGGAGCTGTTTTTT | 13 | TRBV29-1 | . | TRBJ2-2 | few
CASSEGWIEAFF | TGTGCCAGCAGTGAAGGGTGGATTGAAGCTTTCTTT | 12 | TRBV6-1 | . | TRBJ1-1 | few
CASSLTSYNEQFF | TGTGCCAGCAGCCTCACATCCTACAATGAGCAGTTCTTC | 13 | TRBV7-9 | . | TRBJ2-1 | many
CAWSRGTANQETQYF | TGTGCCTGGAGTAGGGGGACGGCGAACCAAGAGACCCAGTACTTC | 15 | TRBV30 | . | TRBJ2-5 | .
CASSLAYGYGYTF | TGCGCCAGCAGCTTGGCTTATGGCTATGGCTACACCTTC | 13 | TRBV5-1 | . | TRBJ1-2 | many
CASSSAGGTDTQYF | TGTGCCAGCAGCTCCGCGGGAGGCACAGATACGCAGTATTTT | 14 | TRBV7-3 | TRBD2 | TRBJ2-3 | .
CASSFGQVAKNIQYF | TGTGCCAGCAGCTTTGGACAGGTAGCCAAAAACATTCAGTACTTC | 15 | TRBV5-6 | TRBD1 | TRBJ2-4 | many
CASTPDQRHNEQFF | TGTGCCAGCACGCCGGATCAGCGCCACAATGAGCAGTTCTTC | 14 | TRBV9 | . | TRBJ2-1 | many
CASTTEYATENYGYTF | TGCGCCAGCACCACCGAATACGCGACAGAGAACTATGGCTACACCTTC | 16 | TRBV5-1 | . | TRBJ1-2 | few
CASSPGLVETQYF | TGTGCCAGCAGCCCAGGACTAGTGGAGACCCAGTACTTC | 13 | TRBV11-2 | TRBD2 | TRBJ2-5 | few
CASSFSRSRYTGELFF | TGTGCCAGCAGTTTCTCGCGGAGTAGGTACACCGGGGAGCTGTTTTTT | 16 | TRBV6-5 | . | TRBJ2-2 | .
CASSLDQMSSYNEQFF | TGCGCCAGCAGCTTGGACCAAATGAGCTCCTACAATGAGCAGTTCTTC | 16 | TRBV5-1 | . | TRBJ2-1 | .
CASSSQGTPWTDTQYF | TGTGCCAGCAGTAGCCAGGGGACACCCTGGACAGATACGCAGTATTTT | 16 | TRBV28 | . | TRBJ2-3 | many
CSARPGLASYEQYF | TGCAGTGCTAGACCGGGACTAGCGTCCTACGAGCAGTACTTC | 14 | TRBV20-1 | TRBD2 | TRBJ2-7 | once
CASSFHSEQYF | TGTGCCAGCAGTTTCCACAGCGAGCAGTACTTC | 11 | TRBV12-3/TRBV12-4 | . | TRBJ2-7 | few
CATYDVAGPNEQYF | TGTGCCACCTACGACGTAGCGGGGCCCAACGAGCAGTACTTC | 14 | TRBV28 | TRBD2 | TRBJ2-7 | .
CASSYSKASGRWGAETQYF | TGTGCCAGCAGTTACTCAAAGGCTAGCGGGAGATGGGGAGCGGAGACCCAGTACTTC | 19 | TRBV6-5 | TRBD2 | TRBJ2-5 | .